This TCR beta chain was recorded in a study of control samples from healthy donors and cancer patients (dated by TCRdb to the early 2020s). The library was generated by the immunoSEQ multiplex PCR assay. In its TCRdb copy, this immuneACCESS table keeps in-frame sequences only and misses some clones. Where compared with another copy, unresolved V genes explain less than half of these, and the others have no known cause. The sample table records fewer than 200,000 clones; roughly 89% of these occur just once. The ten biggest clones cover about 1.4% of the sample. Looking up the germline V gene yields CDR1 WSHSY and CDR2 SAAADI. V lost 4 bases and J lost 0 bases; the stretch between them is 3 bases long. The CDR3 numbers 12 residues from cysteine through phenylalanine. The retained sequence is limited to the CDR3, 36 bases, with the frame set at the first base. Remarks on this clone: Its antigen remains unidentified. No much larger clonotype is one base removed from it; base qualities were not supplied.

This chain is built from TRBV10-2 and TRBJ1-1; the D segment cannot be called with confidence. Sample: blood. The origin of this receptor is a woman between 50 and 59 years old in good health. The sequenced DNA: TGCGCCAGCAGTGCTATGAACACTGAAGCTTTCTTT. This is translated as CASSAMNTEAFF.